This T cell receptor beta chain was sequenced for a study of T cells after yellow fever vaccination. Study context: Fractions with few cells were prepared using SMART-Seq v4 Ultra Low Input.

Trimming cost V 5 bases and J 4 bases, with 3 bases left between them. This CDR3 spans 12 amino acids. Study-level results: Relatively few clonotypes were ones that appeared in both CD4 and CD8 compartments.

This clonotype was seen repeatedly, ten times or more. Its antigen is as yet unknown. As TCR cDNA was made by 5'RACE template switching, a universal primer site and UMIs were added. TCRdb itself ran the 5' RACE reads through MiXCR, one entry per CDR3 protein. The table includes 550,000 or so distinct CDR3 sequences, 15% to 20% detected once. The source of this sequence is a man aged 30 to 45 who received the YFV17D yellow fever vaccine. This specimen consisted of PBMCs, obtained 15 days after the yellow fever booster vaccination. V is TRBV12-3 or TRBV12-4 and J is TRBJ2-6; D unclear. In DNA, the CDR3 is TGTGCCAGCAGTGGGGGGGCCAACGTCCTGACTTTC. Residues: CASSGGANVLTF.